This TCR beta chain was captured by sequencing in a study of blood T cell repertoires in COVID-19. Study-level background: Sites across the United States, Italy and Spain contributed samples from acute and convalescent COVID-19. In each case, the material was cDNA or gDNA derived from T cells, B-cell-depleted T cells, or PBMCs.

The CDR3 loop spans 16 amino acids. Germline CDR1 is MNHNS and CDR2 is SASEGT. J lost 5 bases, V lost 1 base, and 4 bases had no gene match. Original data processing: Reference gene primer amplification gave nucleated cell count estimates. Assay: immunoSEQ multiplex PCR; the TCRdb copy retains only in-frame clones and omits some. From that table come the V and J calls and clone size; the DNA was used to work out D and trimming. The data show 200,000 to 300,000 clones, about 85% seen once. This clone was seen only a few times. The receptor's source is a man aged 30 to 45 who had recovered from COVID-19. The genes are TRBV6-1 and TRBJ1-5; TRBD1 aligns across 11 bases. The sequenced material came from peripheral blood. CDR3 region: CASSEVGTGGYQPQHF. The CDR3 bases are TGTGCCAGCAGTGAAGTAGGGACAGGGGGGTATCAGCCCCAGCATTTT.